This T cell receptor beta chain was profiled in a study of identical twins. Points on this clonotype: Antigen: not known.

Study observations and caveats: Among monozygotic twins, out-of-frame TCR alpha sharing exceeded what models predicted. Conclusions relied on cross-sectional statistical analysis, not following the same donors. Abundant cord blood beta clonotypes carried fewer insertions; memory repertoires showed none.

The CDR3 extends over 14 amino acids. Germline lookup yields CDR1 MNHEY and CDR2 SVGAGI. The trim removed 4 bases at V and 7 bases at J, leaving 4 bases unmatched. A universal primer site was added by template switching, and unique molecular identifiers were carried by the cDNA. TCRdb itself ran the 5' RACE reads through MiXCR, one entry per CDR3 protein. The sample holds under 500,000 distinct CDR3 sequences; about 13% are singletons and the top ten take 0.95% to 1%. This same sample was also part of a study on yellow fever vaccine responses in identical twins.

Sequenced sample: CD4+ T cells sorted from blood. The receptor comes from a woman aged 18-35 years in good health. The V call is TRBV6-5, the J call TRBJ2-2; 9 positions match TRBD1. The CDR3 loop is CASSWDRDVGELFF. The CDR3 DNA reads TGTGCCAGCAGTTGGGACAGGGATGTCGGGGAGCTGTTTTTT.